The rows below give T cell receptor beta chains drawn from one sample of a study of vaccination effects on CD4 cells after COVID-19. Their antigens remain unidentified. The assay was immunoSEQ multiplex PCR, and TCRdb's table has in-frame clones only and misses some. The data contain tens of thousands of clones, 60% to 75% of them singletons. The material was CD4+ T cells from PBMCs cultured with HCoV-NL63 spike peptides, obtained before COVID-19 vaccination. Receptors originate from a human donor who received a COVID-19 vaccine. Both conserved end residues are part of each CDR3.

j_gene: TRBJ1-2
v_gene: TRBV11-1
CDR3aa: CASSPRGQANYGYTF

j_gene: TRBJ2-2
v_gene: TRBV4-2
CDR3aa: CASSQGSAAGELFF

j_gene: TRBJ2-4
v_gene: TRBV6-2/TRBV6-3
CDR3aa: CASSYGQGGNIYIQYF

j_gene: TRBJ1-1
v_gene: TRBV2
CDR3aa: CASSDRPDRANTEAFF

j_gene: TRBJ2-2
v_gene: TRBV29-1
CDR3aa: CSVHDNTGELFF

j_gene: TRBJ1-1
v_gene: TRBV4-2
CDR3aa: CASSQVDRGNTEAFF

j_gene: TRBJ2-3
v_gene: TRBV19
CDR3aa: CASTYRGGGNTDTQYF

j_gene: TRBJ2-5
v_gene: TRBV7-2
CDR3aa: CASSPRGGREETQYF

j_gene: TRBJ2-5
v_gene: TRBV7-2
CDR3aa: CASSLRTGSGETQYF

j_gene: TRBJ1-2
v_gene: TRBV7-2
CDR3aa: CASSFKQGPYGYTF

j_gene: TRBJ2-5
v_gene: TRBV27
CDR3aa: CASSEGEGFETQYF

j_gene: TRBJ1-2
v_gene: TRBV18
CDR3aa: CASSPMGQGIPNYGYTF

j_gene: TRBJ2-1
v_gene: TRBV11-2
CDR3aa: CASSLDPASGGAYNEQFF

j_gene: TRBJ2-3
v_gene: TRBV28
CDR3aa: CASSLPWTLTDTQYF

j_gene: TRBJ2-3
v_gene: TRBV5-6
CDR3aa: CASSFRQALLLTDTQYF

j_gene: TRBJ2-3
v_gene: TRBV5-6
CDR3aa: CASSFRPGLAGAGLDTQYF

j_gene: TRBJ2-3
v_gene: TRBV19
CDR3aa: CASTGLAGGPNTQYF

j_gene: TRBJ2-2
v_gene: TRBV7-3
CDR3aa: CASSLVLAGTGELFF

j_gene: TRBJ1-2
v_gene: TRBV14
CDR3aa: CASSQTNRPGGGYTF

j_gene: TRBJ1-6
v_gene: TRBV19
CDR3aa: CASMGAYYNSPLHF

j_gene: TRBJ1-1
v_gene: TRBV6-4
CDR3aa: CASALHWDREAFF

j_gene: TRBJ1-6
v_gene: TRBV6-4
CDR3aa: CASSVGLGSPLHF

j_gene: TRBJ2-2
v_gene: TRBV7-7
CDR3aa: CASSPTRNTGELFF

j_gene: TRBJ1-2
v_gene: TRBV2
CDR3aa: CASTGQGLGYGYTF

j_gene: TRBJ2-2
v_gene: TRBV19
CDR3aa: CASRTGHTGELFF

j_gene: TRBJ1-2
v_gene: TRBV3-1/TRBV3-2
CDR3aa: CASSQATGSSGYTF

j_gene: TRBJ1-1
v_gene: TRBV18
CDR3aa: CASSLEVRTEAFF

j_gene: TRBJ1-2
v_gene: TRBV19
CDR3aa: CASRGTNYGYTF

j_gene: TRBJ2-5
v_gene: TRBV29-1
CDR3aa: CSVERQGAETQYF

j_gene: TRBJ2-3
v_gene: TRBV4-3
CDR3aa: CASSQAQGAQGTQYF

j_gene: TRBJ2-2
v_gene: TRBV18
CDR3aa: CASSPLTVNTGELFF

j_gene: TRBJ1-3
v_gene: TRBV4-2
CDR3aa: CASSRETGFSGNTIYF

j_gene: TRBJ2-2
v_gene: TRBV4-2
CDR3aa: CASSQSSGVSGELFF

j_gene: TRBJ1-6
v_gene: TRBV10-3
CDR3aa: CAIRHDNSPLHF

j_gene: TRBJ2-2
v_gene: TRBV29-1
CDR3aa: CSVEIGFQQWNTGELFF

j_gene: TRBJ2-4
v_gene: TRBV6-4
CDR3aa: CASSDGGTGDIQYF

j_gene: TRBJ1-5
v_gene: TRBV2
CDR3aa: CASSRTGGNQPQHF

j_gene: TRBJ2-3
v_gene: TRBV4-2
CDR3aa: CASRSLDSQSIGVRDTQYF

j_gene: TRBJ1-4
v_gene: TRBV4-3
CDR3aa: CASSQDSSSATNEKLFF

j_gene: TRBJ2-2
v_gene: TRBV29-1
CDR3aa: CSVADRVDTGELFF

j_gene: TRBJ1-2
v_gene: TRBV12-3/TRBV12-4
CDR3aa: CASSFGTAYGYTF

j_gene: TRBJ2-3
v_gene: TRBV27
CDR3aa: CASSLPLAGGPYTQYF

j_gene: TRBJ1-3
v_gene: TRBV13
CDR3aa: CASSLTLGDSGNTIYF

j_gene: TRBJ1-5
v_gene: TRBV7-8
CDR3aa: CASSLRTTGNQPQHF

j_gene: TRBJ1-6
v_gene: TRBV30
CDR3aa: CAWSVLKASSSYNSPLHF

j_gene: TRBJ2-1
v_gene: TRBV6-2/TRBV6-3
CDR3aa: CASSYGPAYNEQFF

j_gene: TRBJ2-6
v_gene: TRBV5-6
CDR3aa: CASSSTDRGLGANVLTF

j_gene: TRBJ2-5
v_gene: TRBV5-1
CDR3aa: CASSLVQGLDETQYF

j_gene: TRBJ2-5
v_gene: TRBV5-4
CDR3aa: CASSLSQGAGETQYF

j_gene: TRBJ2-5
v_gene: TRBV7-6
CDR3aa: CASSPLDRAQTQYF

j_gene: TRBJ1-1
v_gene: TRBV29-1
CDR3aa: CSMANQGNTEAFF

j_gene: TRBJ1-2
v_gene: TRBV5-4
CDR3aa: CASSLNNYGYTF

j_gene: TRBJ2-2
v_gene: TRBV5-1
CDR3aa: CASSLGASTGELFF